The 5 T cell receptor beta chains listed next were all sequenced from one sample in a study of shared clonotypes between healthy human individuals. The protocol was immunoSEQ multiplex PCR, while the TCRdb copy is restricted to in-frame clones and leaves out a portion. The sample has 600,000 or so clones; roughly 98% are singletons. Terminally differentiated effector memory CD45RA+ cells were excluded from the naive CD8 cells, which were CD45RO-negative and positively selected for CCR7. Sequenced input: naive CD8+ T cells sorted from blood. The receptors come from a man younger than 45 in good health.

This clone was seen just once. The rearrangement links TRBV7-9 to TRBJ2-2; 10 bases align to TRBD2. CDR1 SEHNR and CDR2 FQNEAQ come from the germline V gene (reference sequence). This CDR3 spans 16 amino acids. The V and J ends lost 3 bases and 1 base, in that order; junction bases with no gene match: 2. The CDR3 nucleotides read TGTGCCAGCAGCTTTAGCGGGGGGATGAACACCGGGGAGCTGTTTTTT. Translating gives CASSFSGGMNTGELFF.

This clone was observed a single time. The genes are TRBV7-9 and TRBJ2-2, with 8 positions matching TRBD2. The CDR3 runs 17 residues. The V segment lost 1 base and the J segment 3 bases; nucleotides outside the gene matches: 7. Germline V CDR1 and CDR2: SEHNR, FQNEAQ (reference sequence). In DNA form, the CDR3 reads TGTGCCAGCAGCTTAGATCTAGCGGGCCTTGACACCGGGGAGCTGTTTTTT. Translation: CASSLDLAGLDTGELFF.

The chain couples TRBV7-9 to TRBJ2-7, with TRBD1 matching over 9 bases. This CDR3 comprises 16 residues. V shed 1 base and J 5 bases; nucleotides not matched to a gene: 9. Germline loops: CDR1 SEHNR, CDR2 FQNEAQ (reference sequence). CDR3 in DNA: TGTGCCAGCAGCTTAGGTGAACAGGGGGCTTTCCACGAGCAGTACTTC. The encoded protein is CASSLGEQGAFHEQYF.

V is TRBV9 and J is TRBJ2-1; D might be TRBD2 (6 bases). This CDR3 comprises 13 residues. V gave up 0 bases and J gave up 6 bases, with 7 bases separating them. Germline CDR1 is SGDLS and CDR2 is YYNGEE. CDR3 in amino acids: CASSVDGGNEQFF. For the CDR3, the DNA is TGTGCCAGCAGCGTAGACGGGGGCAATGAGCAGTTCTTC.

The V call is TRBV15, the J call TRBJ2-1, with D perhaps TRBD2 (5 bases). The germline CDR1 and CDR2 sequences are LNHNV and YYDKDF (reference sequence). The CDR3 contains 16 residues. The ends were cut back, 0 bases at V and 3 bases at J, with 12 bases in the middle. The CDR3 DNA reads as TGTGCCACCAGCAGAGATCGCGGACTTAGCTACAATGAGCAGTTCTTC. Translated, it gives CATSRDRGLSYNEQFF.